This T cell receptor (beta chain) was captured by sequencing in a study of cytomegalovirus exposure and HLA in healthy donors listed by TCRdb under 2017. In the study overall: An earlier analysis of 587 of the donors reported approximately 280 Gb of sequence data and around 110 million unique TCR beta sequences obtained from about 180 million T cells. About 280 gigabases of sequencing data and roughly 80 million unique TCR sequences made up an early release that covered nearly 650 HLA-typed donors. Of the approximately 400 genotyped donors, over 70% fell in the genetic ancestry cluster associated with self-reported Caucasian donors. The aim of the study was to test whether cataloging public T cell receptors could identify signatures of past pathogen exposure. Using immunosequencing, the study profiled T cell repertoires from 666 subjects and related those repertoires to cytomegalovirus serostatus. In addition to the first cohort of approximately 650 subjects, a separate validation cohort of under 150 different subjects was used. High-throughput TCR immunosequencing, statistical association of individual TCRs with disease status, and machine learning were combined to predict cytomegalovirus infection status. A later analysis re-examined previously published TCR beta repertoires from 610 or so donors and added high-resolution HLA genotyping to investigate patterns of TCR occurrence. In the later analysis, no new phenotypic data were used to find candidate immune exposures; instead, reliance was placed on TCR beta sequences and their occurrence across donors. To decide whether each TCR beta V gene segment behaved as functional or pseudogenic, an earlier analysis of some 600 of the donors relied on high-throughput TCR beta sequencing. Donor age, sex, ethnicity and CMV serostatus were collected together with the repertoire data. In a later genetic analysis, genome-wide SNP genotypes for about 55% of the roughly 670 donors were used, and that subset was treated as a discovery cohort. Every discovery cohort repertoire had been produced on one sequencing platform. HLA typing included class I and class II loci at four-digit resolution. The number of typed donors differed by locus: roughly 629-640 for A, B, C, DRB1 and DQB1; approximately 530 for DQA1; around 610 for DPA1; and around 470 for DPB1. Roughly 5 DR-DQ haplotypes were handled as single units for association and clustering, since linkage in the cohort was strong. Across under 500 genotyped donors of the cohort, an average of about 200,000 unique TCR beta nucleotide sequences per donor were sequenced, and 15% to 20% of those sequences were non-productive.

Paper-wide results and their limitations: According to a later analysis, TCR association rates differed among HLA loci, with DRB1 alleles showing the most associated TCRs and HLA-C alleles showing the fewest. Cytomegalovirus status was reported to be diagnosed by the classifier with high specificity and sensitivity in both the original and validation cohorts. In a later genetic analysis, fewer N-insertions in productive TCRs were reported among donors in an Asian-associated ancestry cluster than the approximately 710-donor mean. A further reported finding was that TCR beta sequences accurately predicted the HLA-A and HLA-B alleles for most subjects in the first cohort. In a later analysis, around 15,000 TCR beta sequences were associated with specific HLA alleles at a false discovery rate of 0.05. A cluster of highly shared sequence variants was judged likely to be a technical artifact of the sequencing pipeline. Only TCR beta chains were sequenced in this cohort, and the absence of alpha or paired-chain data limited detectable features. According to the authors, the approach could potentially be generalized to other disease states and immunological phenotypes. A few of the identified cytomegalovirus-associated TCR beta chains were confirmed in vitro to be specific for cytomegalovirus antigens. A later analysis reported that several top co-occurrence clusters appeared linked to parvovirus B19, influenza, CMV and Epstein-Barr virus. Most CMV-associated TCR beta chains appeared to be HLA-restricted in a later analysis, and the HLA associations seemed to be driven largely by CMV exposure. Broadly in line with IMGT annotations, most TCR beta V segments showed up in productive rearrangements about 90% or about 30% of the time in an earlier analysis of about 500 of the donors. Most TCR sequences were observed very rarely across donors, whereas some public TCRs were present in many individuals. Around 16 rarely observed V segments, including chromosome 9 orphons, were excluded from the earlier analysis of approximately 500 of the donors because counts were too low. Roughly uniform sequencing depth across donors was assumed in presence/absence analyses, although this assumption may not hold. A later analysis found that HLA-associated TCR beta chains were more clonally expanded and had lower generation probabilities than equally common non-associated chains. HLA typing was unavailable for some donors at each locus, so association tests used only the typed subset. Because the 87-base-pair reads could not distinguish some IMGT-functional V segments, including TRBV6-2 and TRBV6-3, those segments were excluded. A total of 164 TCR beta chains were listed by the study as associated with cytomegalovirus. Correlated functional status among segregating V segments might be attributable to linkage disequilibrium, but an unknown experimental factor could not be ruled out. Assigning TCR associations to individual alleles was difficult when HLA alleles, especially DR and DQ, strongly co-occurred. For the cohort, immune exposure information was limited to CMV serostatus. An association between a missense DCLRE1C variant and V-gene and J-gene trimming of TCR beta chains was found in a later genetic analysis and replicated in an independent cohort.

As for this clone: This receptor's antigen is unknown. No much larger clone exists at a distance of one base, and base qualities are not known.

Library preparation was by the immunoSEQ multiplex PCR assay. For the multiplex PCR, a mixture combining 60 forward primers for TCR Vbeta segments and 13 reverse primers for TCR Jbeta segments was used. Amplification of the CDR3 region of rearranged TCR beta genes was performed with a multiplex PCR assay on genomic DNA. The Illumina HiSeq System was used to sequence the amplified TCR beta libraries as 87-base-pair reads. From the authors' description of their analysis: A later analysis counted around 72 million unique TCR beta chains across the 500 to 850 repertoires, and roughly 10 million of these chains were shared by at least two donors. Raw reads were error-corrected and collapsed into unique sequences with a nearest-neighbor algorithm that merged closely related sequences to remove PCR and sequencing errors. To assign V, D and J gene segments, CDR3 sequences were aligned to IMGT reference sequences. For a sequence to be retained, a match of at least six nucleotides to both a V gene segment and a J gene segment was required. Rearrangements were called productive when the CDR3 lacked stop codons and stayed in frame with V and J; all others were non-productive. CDR3 was defined by IMGT convention, running from the second conserved V-encoded cysteine to the conserved J-encoded phenylalanine. The earlier analysis of about 500 of the donors excluded sequences that lacked an unambiguous match to a single V gene segment. An earlier analysis of around 600 of the donors classified V segments as functional when productive rearrangements were above 56.7% and as segregating when the standard deviation between donors was above 5%. To diagnose cytomegalovirus status from the catalog of TCR beta chain sequences, a statistical classification framework was built. In a later analysis, TCR nucleotide sequences were compared against IMGT/GENE-DB human TR gene sequences so that V and J genes could be assigned. Using the TCRdist pipeline, a later analysis assigned CDR3 sequences along with most-parsimonious VDJ recombination scenarios. In a later analysis, each TCR beta chain was defined by its CDR3 amino acid sequence together with its V-gene family, and reads lacking a unique V-gene family were excluded. As a way to deal with suspected cross-contamination and a sequencing artifact, a later analysis dropped 450 to 700 nucleotide sequences that were highly shared and had low generation probability. In a later analysis, a clonal expansion index for each public chain was calculated from normalized within-repertoire ranks of inferred template counts. Generation probabilities in a later analysis came from a VDJ recombination model fitted to out-of-frame rearrangements, and those results were checked against IGoR. A later analysis scored TCR-TCR, TCR-HLA and TCR-CMV co-occurrence with hypergeometric tests, applying a repertoire-size bias correction to TCR pairs. A later analysis estimated false discovery rates by permuting HLA or CMV assignments 20 times. A later analysis grouped co-occurring TCRs with DBSCAN, adding TCRdist sequence similarity when clustering within HLA-allele-positive subsets. Repertoires with fewer than 30,000 or more than 120,000 public chains were left out of co-occurrence clustering, as were about five repertoires with anomalous nucleotide sharing. TCRdb retrieved this table from immuneACCESS and kept in-frame rearrangements only. Not all clones are present; in checked studies, unresolved V genes account for under half, and no reason is known for the remainder. Clone size and V and J calls were adopted from that table, with D and trimming inferred from the DNA. The sample yields 86,000 or so clones; more than 75% were counted once. 14% to 15% of the sample rests with the top ten.

V is clipped by 3 bases and J by 1 base, and the sequence between their germline boundaries is 12 bases long. Taken from the germline V gene, the CDR1 and CDR2 loops are MDHEN and SYDVKM. The CDR3 runs 15 residues from the cysteine to the phenylalanine. CDR3 DNA only is kept here, 45 bases in frame from base 1. The cohort comprised 666 healthy bone marrow donors. All cohort members were sampled while nominally healthy, although unrecorded immune exposures were likely present. The donor tested CMV seropositive and was one of the 289 seropositive cohort members. A peripheral blood sample was provided by each donor, and peripheral blood mononuclear cells were used for TCR beta sequencing. Genomic DNA extraction from the blood cell samples was performed with the Qiagen DNeasy Blood Extraction Kit.

The material sequenced was PBMCs. The receptor was isolated from a woman aged 35 to 49 in good health and CMV-seropositive. Recombination linked TRBV28 to TRBJ1-1, and TRBD1 may be the D gene, going by 5 matching bases. The DNA sequence follows: TGTGCCAGCAGTTTGAGCGGGGCCTGGAACACTGAAGCTTTCTTT. It translates to CASSLSGAWNTEAFF.